These 21 T cell receptor beta chains were sequenced from one sample in a study of cytomegalovirus exposure and HLA in healthy donors. With 60 Vbeta and 13 Jbeta primers, the PCR was carried out. Clones were read by immunoSEQ multiplex PCR, and TCRdb kept only the in-frame ones, dropping some. In the table there are about 84,000 clones, 63% of which are singletons. Sequences were obtained from PBMCs. Every receptor here comes from a woman in her 40s in good health and CMV-seropositive.

This rearrangement joins TRBV7-8 to TRBJ1-1; weak D call: TRBD1 (5 bases). The CDR3 has 19 amino acids. Germline V CDR1 and CDR2: SGHVS, FQNEAQ. V lost 2 bases to trimming and J lost 3 bases, with 25 bases between them. CDR3 DNA sequence: TGTGCCAGCAGCTTACGATCGTTGACGTCGGGAGGGGTTGACACTGAAGCTTTCTTT. Translating it yields CASSLRSLTSGGVDTEAFF. Complete variable domain (other parts from reference TRBV7-8 and TRBJ1-1): GAGVSQSPRYKVAKRGQDVALRCDPISGHVSLFWYQQALGQGPEFLTYFQNEAQLDKSGLPSDRFFAERPEGSVSTLKIQRTQQEDSAVYLCASSLRSLTSGGVDTEAFFGQGTRLTVV.

The V and J genes are TRBV5-1 and TRBJ2-5, with D tentatively TRBD2 (5 bases). The CDR3 spans 16 residues. The ends were cut back, 3 bases at V and 5 bases at J, with 20 bases in the middle. In germline, CDR1 is SGHRS, CDR2 YFSETQ. The CDR3 DNA reads TGCGCCAGCAGCTCGGCCAACGTGCCCTCGGGGGAGACCCAGTACTTC. As protein: CASSSANVPSGETQYF.

A few counts support this clone. V usage is TRBV4-3 and J usage is TRBJ2-1; 7 nucleotides match TRBD2. V lost 4 bases and J lost 12; bases outside the gene matches: 12. Germline V gene sequence: CDR1 LGHNA, CDR2 YSLEER. The CDR3 covers 14 residues. The CDR3 DNA is TGCGCCAGCAGCCGAGGGACTACCCCCCAGGGGCAGTTCTTC. Protein: CASSRGTTPQGQFF.

This clone is labeled medium-sized. The chain recombines TRBV5-6 with TRBJ2-7; 8 positions agree with TRBD2. This CDR3 region has 14 residues. From germline, CDR1 is SGHDT and CDR2 YYEEEE. V shed 1 base, J shed 3 bases, and the junction held 3 bases outside the gene matches. In nucleotides, the CDR3 is TGTGCCAGCAGCTTGTTCCTAGCGGGCTACGAGCAGTACTTC. Protein product: CASSLFLAGYEQYF. Filled out from reference TRBV5-6 and TRBJ2-7, the complete variable domain reads DAGVTQSPTHLIKTRGQQVTLRCSPKSGHDTVSWYQQALGQGPQFIFQYYEEEERQRGNFPDRFSGHQFPNYSSELNVNALLLGDSALYLCASSLFLAGYEQYFGPGTRLTVT.

The chain carries TRBV7-9 and TRBJ2-1, with 8 positions matching TRBD2. Germline V gene sequence: CDR1 SEHNR, CDR2 FQNEAQ (reference sequence). The trim removed 5 bases at V and 1 base at J, leaving 4 bases unmatched. The CDR3 extends over 15 amino acids. In DNA form, the CDR3 reads TGTGCCAGCAGCACAAAGCGGGAGTCCTACAATGAGCAGTTCTTC. Translated, it gives CASSTKRESYNEQFF.

This chain joins TRBV27 and TRBJ2-5; D is possibly TRBD2 (6 bases). The J call may be in error: the DNA end matches TRBJ2-7 better. Germline V gene lookup returns CDR1 MNHEY and CDR2 SMNVEV (reference sequence). This CDR3 spans 13 amino acids. CDR3 nucleotides: TGTGCCAGCAGTTTACGGGGAGGATACGAGCAGTACTTC. Residues: CASSLRGGYEQYF.

This clone occurred a few times. This chain connects TRBV28 to TRBJ1-1; D unclear. Germline CDR1 and CDR2: MDHEN and SYDVKM. Trimming left V 3 bases short and J 10 bases short, with 9 bases between. The CDR3 runs to 11 residues. CDR3 amino acids: CASSLSVLAFF. CDR3 DNA: TGTGCCAGCAGTTTGTCCGTACTAGCTTTCTTT.

This clone has only a few counts. The chain couples TRBV10-2 to TRBJ2-1, with 11 bases fitting TRBD2. V lost 2 bases and J lost 4; bases outside the gene matches: 1. Germline V lookup: CDR1 WSHSY, CDR2 SAAADI. The CDR3 length is 15 residues. The DNA for the CDR3 is TGCGCCAGCAGTGAGAGACTAGCGGGGTACAATGAGCAGTTCTTC. It is translated as CASSERLAGYNEQFF.

The chain joins TRBV7-6 to TRBJ2-1; a weak D match, TRBD2 (5 bases). Germline V CDR1 and CDR2: SGHVS, FNYEAQ. The V end was cut by 5 bases, the J end by 2 bases, with 16 bases between. The CDR3 covers 16 residues. The CDR3 DNA follows: TGTGCCAGCAGCCGTCCCCCCAGCGGCCCCTACAATGAGCAGTTCTTC. Translation gives CASSRPPSGPYNEQFF.

V and J are TRBV27 and TRBJ2-3; perhaps TRBD2 as D (5 bases). CDR1 is MNHEY, CDR2 SMNVEV, per germline (reference sequence). The CDR3 runs 15 residues. V was cut by 6 bases and J by 2 bases, with 15 bases left in between. This CDR3 is CASSIPGLDTDTQYF. For the CDR3, the DNA is TGTGCCAGCAGCATCCCGGGATTAGACACAGATACGCAGTATTTT.

This clone was seen only a few times. The J gene is TRBJ2-7, the V gene TRBV5-1, with 10 bases that match TRBD1. The CDR3 has 16 amino acids. The germline CDR1 and CDR2 sequences are SGHRS and YFSETQ. V was clipped by 4 bases and J by 1 base; unmatched bases: 8. The CDR3 DNA follows: TGCGCCAGCAGCGGGGGACAGGGGTCGGGGTCCTACGAGCAGTACTTC. Translation: CASSGGQGSGSYEQYF.

This clone was counted a few times. The chain employs TRBV14 and TRBJ2-2; D perhaps matches TRBD1 (6 bases). CDR1 is SGHDN, CDR2 FVKESK, per germline. The germline V and J ends were trimmed by 7 bases and 5 bases, with 11 bases remaining between them. The CDR3 runs 13 residues. This CDR3 is CASKSQGTGELFF. Written as DNA, the CDR3 is TGTGCCAGCAAGTCGCAGGGGACCGGGGAGCTGTTTTTT.

The chain is built from TRBV29-1 and TRBJ2-7; 12 bases are a match to TRBD2. Losses at the gene ends were 1 base for V and 5 bases for J; bases not matched to a gene: 6. In germline, CDR1 is SQVTM, CDR2 ANQGSEA. The CDR3 loop spans 15 amino acids. DNA of the CDR3: TGCAGCGTTGAAGCCAGACTAGCGGGAGCTAACGAGCAGTACTTC. Its translation: CSVEARLAGANEQYF.

The rearrangement joins TRBV5-6 to TRBJ1-1, with TRBD1 matching over 8 bases. The length of the CDR3 is 15 residues. After removal of 4 bases from V and 1 base from J, the junction contained 6 bases not matched to a gene. Germline CDR1 and CDR2: SGHDT and YYEEEE. CDR3 amino acids: CASSGATGGNTEAFF. In nucleotides, the CDR3 is TGTGCCAGCAGCGGAGCCACAGGGGGGAACACTGAAGCTTTCTTT. Together with reference TRBV5-6 and TRBJ1-1, the CDR3 gives the full variable domain: DAGVTQSPTHLIKTRGQQVTLRCSPKSGHDTVSWYQQALGQGPQFIFQYYEEEERQRGNFPDRFSGHQFPNYSSELNVNALLLGDSALYLCASSGATGGNTEAFFGQGTRLTVV.

CDR3 in amino acids: CASSRTGAYNEQFF. In DNA form, the CDR3 reads TGTGCCAGCAGCCGCACAGGGGCCTACAATGAGCAGTTCTTC. V and J are TRBV5-8 and TRBJ2-1; TRBD1 aligns across 7 bases. Germline V gene data show CDR1 as SGHTS and CDR2 as YDEGEE. This CDR3 has 14 amino acids. Germline trimming cut 4 bases from V and 2 bases from J; bases unmatched to any gene: 3.

This chain connects TRBV7-2 to TRBJ1-4; 7 bases fit TRBD1. CDR1 SGHTA and CDR2 FQGNSA come from the germline V gene. The junction had 6 bases not matched to a gene; V was cut back by 5 bases and J by 6 bases. The CDR3 is 14 amino acids. CDR3 coding DNA: TGTGCCAGCAGCCTCCGACAGGGAGATGAAAAACTGTTTTTT. Protein product: CASSLRQGDEKLFF. The variable domain in full, with the rest retrieved from reference TRBV7-2 and TRBJ1-4, is GAGVSQSPSNKVTEKGKDVELRCDPISGHTALYWYRQSLGQGLEFLIYFQGNSAPDKSGLPSDRFSAERTGGSVSTLTIQRTQQEDSAVYLCASSLRQGDEKLFFGSGTQLSVL.

This chain links TRBV9 with TRBJ2-1; D remains ambiguous. The CDR3 has 12 amino acids. Germline CDR1 SGDLS, CDR2 YYNGEE. The ends were cut back, 2 bases at V and 7 bases at J, with 7 bases in the middle. The CDR3 DNA reads TGTGCCAGCAGCGTTGGAGATAATGAGCAGTTCTTC. Amino acid sequence: CASSVGDNEQFF.

The chain recombines TRBV5-6 with TRBJ2-6; TRBD1 agrees at 10 bases. With 4 bases clipped from V and 0 bases from J, the junction kept 4 bases outside the gene matches. The CDR3 spans 17 residues. In germline, CDR1 is SGHDT, CDR2 YYEEEE. Here the CDR3 reads CASSVTGGGSGANVLTF. DNA for the CDR3: TGTGCCAGCAGCGTGACAGGGGGCGGCTCTGGGGCCAACGTCCTGACTTTC.

This chain links TRBV4-2 with TRBJ2-1, with TRBD2 identical over 13 bases. The germline V gene has CDR1 LGHNA and CDR2 YNFKEQ. This CDR3 region has 20 residues. Trimming took 0 bases from V and 1 from J; bases not matched to a gene: 9. The CDR3 coding sequence is TGTGCCAGCAGCCAAGAGGTGACTAGCGGGAGGCGGGAGTCCTACAATGAGCAGTTCTTC. This translates into CASSQEVTSGRRESYNEQFF.

The chain recombines TRBV23-1 with TRBJ1-4, with 10 positions matching TRBD1. TRBV23-1 is an ORF, with its function uncertain. The CDR3 runs 13 residues. V lost 11 bases and J lost 6; bases outside the gene matches: 6. DNA of the CDR3: TGCGCCCAGGGGACAGGGGTATATGAAAAACTGTTTTTT. It is translated as CAQGTGVYEKLFF.

This clone has just a few counts. V gene TRBV7-2 combines with J gene TRBJ2-2; D not certain. The V end was cut by 5 bases, the J end by 7 bases, with 14 bases between. CDR1 and CDR2 from the germline V gene are SGHTA and FQGNSA. The CDR3 sequence is 14 residues long. DNA for the CDR3: TGTGCCAGCAGCCCCGCGATGGTATTCGGGGAGCTGTTTTTT. Residues: CASSPAMVFGELFF. Drawing the rest from reference TRBV7-2 and TRBJ2-2, the complete variable domain is GAGVSQSPSNKVTEKGKDVELRCDPISGHTALYWYRQSLGQGLEFLIYFQGNSAPDKSGLPSDRFSAERTGGSVSTLTIQRTQQEDSAVYLCASSPAMVFGELFFGEGSRLTVL.